The sample holds a few counts of the clone carrying this T cell receptor (beta chain). Its antigen is not identified. This sample was included in a study of human T cells and chemical hapten exposure. The study's library attached unique molecular identifiers to single cDNA molecules. Per the study methods: Samples had a median of roughly 100,000 TCRs, ranging roughly 20,000 to 750,000. TCRdb re-called the 5' RACE reads with MiXCR, one entry per CDR3 protein. For this entry, the V and J calls and clone size follow TCRdb and not the study's own pipeline. The table lists roughly 120,000 distinct CDR3 sequences, roughly 19% of them singletons. V was pared by 3 bases and J by 6 bases, with 19 bases between. Germline loops: CDR1 GTSNPN, CDR2 SVGIG (reference sequence). The CDR3 extends over 15 amino acids. It was unfractionated whole blood from which total RNA was extracted. Study-wide results and limits: The number of TCRs over 1 in 1000 frequency stayed unchanged after DPC.

The source of this sequence is a human donor in good health. The chain employs TRBV30 and TRBJ2-3; D is perhaps TRBD1 or TRBD2 (5 bases each). CDR3 in amino acids: CAWSEGAGRTDTQYF. The CDR3 bases are TGTGCCTGGAGCGAAGGGGCAGGGAGAACGGATACGCAGTATTTT.